Each of the 23 T cell receptor beta chains below was sequenced from the same sample in a study of CD8+ T cells in alopecia areata. Treatment here: oral pan-JAK inhibitor, 5-10 mg twice daily. Extracted from the samples, RNA was reverse transcribed into cDNA to serve as the sequencing template. The data were produced by immunoSEQ multiplex PCR, yet TCRdb's version contains in-frame clones alone and is incomplete. The profile shows about 210,000 clones, roughly 44% of them singletons. This specimen was CD4+ T cells sorted from blood, taken at approximately week 36, from a patient treated with tofacitinib. The receptors were sampled from a human donor with alopecia areata.

The J gene is TRBJ2-3, the V gene TRBV7-3; possibly TRBD1 or TRBD2 for D (5 bases each). Germline-derived CDR1 and CDR2 are SGHTA and FQGTGA. V was shortened by 5 bases and J by 2 bases, with 17 bases between the two germline ends. The CDR3 is 16 residues long. The DNA for the CDR3 is TGTGCCAGCAGCCGAGGGACCCATCCACCCACAGATACGCAGTATTTT. Protein product: CASSRGTHPPTDTQYF.

This chain connects TRBV2 to TRBJ2-7; D is possibly TRBD1 (6 bases). The CDR3 consists of 15 residues. Germline CDR1 reads SNHLY; CDR2 reads FYNNEI. V was clipped by 6 bases and J by 0 bases, with 15 bases between them. CDR3 in DNA: TGTGCCAGCAGGGGTGACAGGTTCGACTCCTACGAGCAGTACTTC. Translating it yields CASRGDRFDSYEQYF.

The rearrangement joins TRBV6-6 to TRBJ2-7; no reliable D call. CDR3 length: 16 amino acids. V was pared by 0 bases and J by 1 base, with 13 bases between. Germline lookup yields CDR1 MNHNY and CDR2 SVGAGI (reference sequence). CDR3 loop: CASSYSSAMESYEQYF. For the CDR3, the DNA is TGTGCCAGCAGTTACTCGTCGGCGATGGAGTCCTACGAGCAGTACTTC.

Only a few counts were recorded for this clone. The chain couples TRBV9 to TRBJ1-2; D is undetermined. V lost 0 bases and J 8 bases, leaving 8 bases between the germline ends. Germline V gene lookup returns CDR1 SGDLS and CDR2 YYNGEE. This CDR3 is 12 amino acids long. DNA for the CDR3: TGTGCCAGCAGCGTAGGGGAGGGAGGCTACACCTTC. Translated: CASSVGEGGYTF.

This clone was found a few times. The chain combines TRBV6-6 with TRBJ2-5, with D perhaps matching TRBD1 (6 bases). The germline CDR1 and CDR2 sequences are MNHNY and SVGAGI (reference sequence). V was trimmed by 6 bases and J by 4 bases, leaving 9 bases between them. There are 12 residues in the CDR3. The CDR3 DNA sequence: TGTGCCAGCAGACGAGGGGGAGAGACCCAGTACTTC. This sequence encodes CASRRGGETQYF.

The chain combines TRBV9 with TRBJ1-4; tentative D call: TRBD1 (5 bases). CDR3 length: 17 residues. Germline V gives CDR1 SGDLS, CDR2 YYNGEE. The V end lost 3 bases, the J end lost 8 bases, and 23 bases lay between the germline ends. CDR3 residues: CASSAGKGTALREKLFF. The CDR3 DNA is TGTGCCAGCAGCGCCGGGAAGGGGACTGCCTTGAGGGAAAAACTGTTTTTT.

This chain uses TRBV7-9 with TRBJ2-3; possible D gene TRBD1, 5 bases. V lost 1 base, J lost 2 bases, and 19 bases lay in between. The germline CDR1 and CDR2 sequences are SEHNR and FQNEAQ (reference sequence). The CDR3 contains 18 residues. The CDR3 sequence: CASSLVRNRSSLTDTQYF. The CDR3 DNA follows: TGTGCCAGCAGCTTAGTCCGTAACAGGTCCTCTCTCACAGATACGCAGTATTTT.

A few counts support this clone. The rearrangement uses TRBV13 and TRBJ2-7, with D possibly being TRBD2 (6 bases). Deletions cut 2 bases from V and 2 bases from J, with 10 bases between. The CDR3 covers 14 residues. Germline assignment: CDR1 PRHDT and CDR2 FYEKMQ (reference sequence). In DNA, the CDR3 is TGTGCCAGCAGCTTACTACGGGGGACCTACGAGCAGTACTTC. It translates to CASSLLRGTYEQYF.

This clone occurred a few times. The CDR3 bases are TGTGCCAGCAGTGAAGAGGTGATCCAAGAGACCCAGTACTTC. Its translation: CASSEEVIQETQYF. This chain joins TRBV2 and TRBJ2-5; D is unresolved. Germline values: CDR1 SNHLY, CDR2 FYNNEI. V was clipped by 1 base and J by 1 base, with 7 bases between them. The CDR3 is 14 residues long.

The rearrangement joins TRBV4-1 to TRBJ2-1; TRBD2 agrees at 9 bases. The CDR3 contains 18 residues. V lost 1 base, J lost 4 bases, and 11 bases stayed unmatched. The germline gives CDR1 MGHRA, CDR2 YSYEKL. The CDR3 DNA reads TGCGCCAGCAGCCAAGGGGTACTAGCGGGTCTGGGGTACAATGAGCAGTTCTTC. Its protein is CASSQGVLAGLGYNEQFF.

The rearrangement joins TRBV15 to TRBJ2-1; D could derive from TRBD1 or TRBD2 (6 bases each). The CDR3 loop spans 17 amino acids. Germline-derived CDR1 and CDR2 are LNHNV and YYDKDF (reference sequence). Between the trimmed V and J ends, which lost 6 bases and 6 bases, there was a span of 24 bases. CDR3 nucleotide sequence: TGTGCCACCAGTAAGAGATCCGGGAGCCTCAGGGGCAATGAGCAGTTCTTC. Its translation is CATSKRSGSLRGNEQFF.

The gene calls are TRBV5-1 and TRBJ2-4, with a tentative D call TRBD1 (8 bases). This CDR3 has 14 amino acids. Germline V lookup: CDR1 SGHRS, CDR2 YFSETQ. Trimming pared 4 bases from V and 6 bases from J, leaving 14 bases between. The CDR3 protein is CASSPSGTGNIQYF. DNA for the CDR3: TGCGCCAGCAGCCCCAGCGGGACAGGAAACATTCAGTACTTC.

The rearrangement links TRBV6-5 to TRBJ2-2; D ambiguous. The CDR3 sequence is 15 residues long. V dropped 6 bases and J dropped 4 bases, with 15 bases sitting between them. Germline lookup yields CDR1 MNHEY and CDR2 SVGAGI. CDR3: CASRPSSLPTGELFF. CDR3 bases: TGTGCCAGCAGGCCCAGTTCCCTCCCCACCGGGGAGCTGTTTTTT.

This clone has a handful of counts. The chain has TRBV18 and TRBJ2-5; D gene ambiguous. Trimming stripped 2 bases from V and 1 base from J, with 5 bases between. CDR3 length equals 13 residues. CDR1 and CDR2 (germline): KGHSH, LQKENI. CDR3: CASSPKAQETQYF. The CDR3 region has the DNA TGTGCCAGCTCACCAAAAGCCCAAGAGACCCAGTACTTC. The variable domain in full, with the rest retrieved from reference TRBV18 and TRBJ2-5, is NAGVMQNPRHLVRRRGQEARLRCSPMKGHSHVYWYRQLPEEGLKFMVYLQKENIIDESGMPKERFSAEFPKEGPSILRIQQVVRGDSAAYFCASSPKAQETQYFGPGTRLLVL.

This clone was picked up a small number of times. This chain joins TRBV6-5 and TRBJ2-1; possible D gene TRBD2, 6 bases. The CDR3 consists of 15 residues. CDR1 and CDR2 from the germline V gene are MNHEY and SVGAGI. Trimming removed 8 bases from V and 8 bases from J, with 22 bases in between. The chain's CDR3 is CASGRTAGLHHEQFF. In DNA form, the CDR3 reads TGTGCCAGCGGACGAACGGCGGGACTCCACCATGAGCAGTTCTTC.

The chain joins TRBV19 to TRBJ1-2; perhaps TRBD1 as D (6 bases). Trimming left V 11 bases short and J 0 bases short, with 13 bases between. CDR1 is LNHDA, CDR2 SQIVND, per germline (reference sequence). The CDR3 totals 13 residues. The CDR3 loop is CASTGQANYGYTF. CDR3 in DNA: TGTGCCTCCACAGGGCAGGCTAACTATGGCTACACCTTC.

V gene TRBV5-1 combines with J gene TRBJ2-2; the D is unclear. CDR1 SGHRS and CDR2 YFSETQ come from the germline V gene. The V end lost 4 bases, the J end lost 0 bases, and 7 bases lay between the germline ends. This CDR3 contains 14 residues. The CDR3 here is CASSPAANTGELFF. The CDR3 DNA is TGCGCCAGCAGCCCGGCAGCGAACACCGGGGAGCTGTTTTTT.

The V gene is TRBV4-1, the J gene TRBJ2-1; 8 nucleotides align to TRBD2. Trimming removed 0 bases from V and 4 bases from J; junction bases left unmatched: 5. The CDR3 covers 16 residues. Germline V gene data show CDR1 as MGHRA and CDR2 as YSYEKL. As DNA, the CDR3 is TGCGCCAGCAGCCAAGATCCAGCGGGGGCGTACAATGAGCAGTTCTTC. Amino acid sequence: CASSQDPAGAYNEQFF.

The V gene is TRBV5-1, the J gene TRBJ2-1, with 7 bases matching TRBD1. The CDR3 runs 13 residues. The J segment lost 10 bases and the V segment lost 0 bases, leaving 4 bases of the junction unmatched. Germline V gene lookup returns CDR1 SGHRS and CDR2 YFSETQ. CDR3 sequence (DNA): TGCGCCAGCAGCTTGGGACAGGGCTGGGAGCAGTTCTTC. This translates into CASSLGQGWEQFF.

The chain uses TRBV5-6 and TRBJ2-6, with 10 positions matching TRBD2. Germline assignment: CDR1 SGHDT and CDR2 YYEEEE. J was trimmed by 4 bases and V by 5 bases; bases with no gene match: 12. CDR3 length: 18 residues. CDR3 sequence reads: CASREKGAGGHGANVLTF. Here the CDR3 DNA reads TGTGCCAGCAGGGAGAAGGGAGCGGGAGGGCACGGGGCCAACGTCCTGACTTTC. Variable domain in full (rest from reference TRBV5-6 and TRBJ2-6): DAGVTQSPTHLIKTRGQQVTLRCSPKSGHDTVSWYQQALGQGPQFIFQYYEEEERQRGNFPDRFSGHQFPNYSSELNVNALLLGDSALYLCASREKGAGGHGANVLTFGAGSRLTVL.

The chain combines TRBV29-1 with TRBJ2-3; perhaps TRBD1 as D (6 bases). Looked up from germline, CDR1 is SQVTM and CDR2 is ANQGSEA. V lost 7 bases and J lost 2, with 13 bases in between. The CDR3 consists of 13 residues. In nucleotides, the CDR3 is TGCAGCGCTGGGACACGATTCACAGATACGCAGTATTTT. Its translation is CSAGTRFTDTQYF.

The chain combines TRBV11-3 with TRBJ2-2, with D uncertain. V was trimmed by 3 bases and J by 2 bases, leaving 10 bases between them. CDR3 length equals 15 residues. CDR1 and CDR2 (germline): SGHNT, YENEEA. The CDR3 sequence: CASSFAHENTGELFF. As DNA, the CDR3 is TGTGCCAGCAGCTTTGCGCACGAAAACACCGGGGAGCTGTTTTTT.

The chain couples TRBV7-6 to TRBJ2-2; the match to TRBD2 covers 7 bases. Germline CDR1 SGHVS, CDR2 FNYEAQ. V lost 1 base to trimming and J lost 4 bases; unmatched junction nucleotides: 9. The CDR3 loop spans 17 amino acids. The CDR3 DNA is TGTGCCAGCAGCTTAGGCGAGGCGGGAGTGGGCACCGGGGAGCTGTTTTTT. Its protein product is CASSLGEAGVGTGELFF.